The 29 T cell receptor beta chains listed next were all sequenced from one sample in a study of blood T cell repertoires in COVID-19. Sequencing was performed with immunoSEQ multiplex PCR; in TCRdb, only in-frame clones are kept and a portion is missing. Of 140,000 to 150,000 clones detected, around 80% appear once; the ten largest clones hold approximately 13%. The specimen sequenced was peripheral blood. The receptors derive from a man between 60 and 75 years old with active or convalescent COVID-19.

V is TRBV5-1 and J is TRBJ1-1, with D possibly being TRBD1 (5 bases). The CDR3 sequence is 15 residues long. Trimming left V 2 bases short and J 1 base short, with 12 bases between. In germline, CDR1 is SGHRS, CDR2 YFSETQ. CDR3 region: CASSLKGVRNTEAFF. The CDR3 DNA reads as TGCGCCAGCAGCTTAAAAGGGGTAAGGAACACTGAAGCTTTCTTT.

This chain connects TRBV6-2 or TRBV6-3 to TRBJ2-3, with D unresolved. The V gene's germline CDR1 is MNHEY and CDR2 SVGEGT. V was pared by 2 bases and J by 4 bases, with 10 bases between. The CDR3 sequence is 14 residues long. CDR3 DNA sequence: TGTGCCAGCAGTTACCTCAATCAGGCAGATACGCAGTATTTT. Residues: CASSYLNQADTQYF.

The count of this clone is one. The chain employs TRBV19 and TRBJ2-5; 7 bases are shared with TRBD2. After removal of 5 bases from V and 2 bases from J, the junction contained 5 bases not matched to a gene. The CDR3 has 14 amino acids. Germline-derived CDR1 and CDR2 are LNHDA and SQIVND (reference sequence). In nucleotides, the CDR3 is TGTGCCAGTAGTTCGGGGGGTTGGCAAGAGACCCAGTACTTC. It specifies CASSSGGWQETQYF.

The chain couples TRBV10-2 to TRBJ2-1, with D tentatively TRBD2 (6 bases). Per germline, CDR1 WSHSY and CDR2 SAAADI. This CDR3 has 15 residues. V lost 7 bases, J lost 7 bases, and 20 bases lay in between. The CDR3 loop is CASKDGGRGLNEQFF. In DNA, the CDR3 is TGCGCCAGCAAAGATGGAGGGAGAGGTTTGAATGAGCAGTTCTTC.

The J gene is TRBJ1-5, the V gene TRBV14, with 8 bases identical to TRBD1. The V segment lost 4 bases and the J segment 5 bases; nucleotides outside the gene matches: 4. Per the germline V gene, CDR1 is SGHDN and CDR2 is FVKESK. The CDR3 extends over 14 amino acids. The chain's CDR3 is CASSRDRGDQPQHF. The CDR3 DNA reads TGTGCCAGCAGCCGAGACAGGGGTGATCAGCCCCAGCATTTT.

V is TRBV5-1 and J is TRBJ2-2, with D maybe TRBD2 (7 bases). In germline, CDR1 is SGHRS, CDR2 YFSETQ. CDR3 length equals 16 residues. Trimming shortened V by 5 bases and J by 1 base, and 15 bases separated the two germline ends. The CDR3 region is CASRMGASGNTGELFF. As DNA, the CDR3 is TGCGCCAGCAGAATGGGGGCTAGCGGGAACACCGGGGAGCTGTTTTTT.

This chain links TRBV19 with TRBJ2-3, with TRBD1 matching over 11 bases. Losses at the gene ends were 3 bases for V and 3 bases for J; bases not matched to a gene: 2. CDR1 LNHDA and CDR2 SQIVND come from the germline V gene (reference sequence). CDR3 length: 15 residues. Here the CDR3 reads CASSMGDRGTDTQYF. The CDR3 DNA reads TGTGCCAGTAGTATGGGGGACAGGGGGACAGATACGCAGTATTTT.

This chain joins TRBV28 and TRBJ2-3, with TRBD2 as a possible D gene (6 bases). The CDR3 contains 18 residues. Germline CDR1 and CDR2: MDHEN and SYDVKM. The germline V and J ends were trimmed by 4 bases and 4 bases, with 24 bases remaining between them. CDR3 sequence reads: CASSSSRRRERGPDTQYF. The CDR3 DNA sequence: TGTGCCAGCAGTTCCTCTAGGCGGCGGGAAAGGGGACCAGATACGCAGTATTTT.

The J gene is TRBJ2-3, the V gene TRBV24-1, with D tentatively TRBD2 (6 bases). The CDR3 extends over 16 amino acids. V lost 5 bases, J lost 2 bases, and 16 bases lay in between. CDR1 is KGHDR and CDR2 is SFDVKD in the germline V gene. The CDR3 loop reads CATSVSKGRPTDTQYF. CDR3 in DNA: TGTGCCACCAGTGTATCCAAAGGGAGGCCCACAGATACGCAGTATTTT.

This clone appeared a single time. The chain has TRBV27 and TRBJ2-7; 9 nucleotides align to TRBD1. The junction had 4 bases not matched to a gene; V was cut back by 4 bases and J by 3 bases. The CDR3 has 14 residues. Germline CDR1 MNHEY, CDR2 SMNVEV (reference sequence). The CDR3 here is CASSYGTGIYEQYF. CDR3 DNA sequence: TGTGCCAGCAGTTATGGGACAGGGATCTACGAGCAGTACTTC.

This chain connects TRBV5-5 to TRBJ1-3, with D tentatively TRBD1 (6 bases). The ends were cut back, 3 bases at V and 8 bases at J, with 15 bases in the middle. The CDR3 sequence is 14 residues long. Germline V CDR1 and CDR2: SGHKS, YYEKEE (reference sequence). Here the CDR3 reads CASSSIGAGDTIYF. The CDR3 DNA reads TGTGCCAGCAGCTCTATAGGGGCAGGGGACACCATATATTTT.

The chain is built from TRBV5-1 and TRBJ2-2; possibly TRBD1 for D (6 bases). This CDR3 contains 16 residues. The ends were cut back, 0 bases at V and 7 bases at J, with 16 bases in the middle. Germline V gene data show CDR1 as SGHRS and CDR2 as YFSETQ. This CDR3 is CASSLDRQGFGGELFF. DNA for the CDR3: TGCGCCAGCAGCTTGGACCGGCAGGGGTTTGGCGGGGAGCTGTTTTTT. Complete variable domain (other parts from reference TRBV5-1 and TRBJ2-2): KAGVTQTPRYLIKTRGQQVTLSCSPISGHRSVSWYQQTPGQGLQFLFEYFSETQRNKGNFPGRFSGRQFSNSRSEMNVSTLELGDSALYLCASSLDRQGFGGELFFGEGSRLTVL.

This CDR3 is CASSGQAYGSYGYTF. Here the CDR3 DNA reads TGTGCCAGCAGTGGTCAAGCGTACGGGAGCTATGGCTACACCTTC. The V gene is TRBV2, the J gene TRBJ1-2; D gene unclear. Per germline, CDR1 SNHLY and CDR2 FYNNEI. This CDR3 contains 15 residues. Trimming shortened V by 4 bases and J by 4 bases, and 16 bases separated the two germline ends.

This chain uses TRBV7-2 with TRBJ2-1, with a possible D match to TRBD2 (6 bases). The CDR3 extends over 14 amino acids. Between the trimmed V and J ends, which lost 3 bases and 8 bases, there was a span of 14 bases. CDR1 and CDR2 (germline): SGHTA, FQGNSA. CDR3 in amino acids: CASSFPTRSDEQFF. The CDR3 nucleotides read TGTGCCAGCAGCTTCCCGACTAGATCGGATGAGCAGTTCTTC.

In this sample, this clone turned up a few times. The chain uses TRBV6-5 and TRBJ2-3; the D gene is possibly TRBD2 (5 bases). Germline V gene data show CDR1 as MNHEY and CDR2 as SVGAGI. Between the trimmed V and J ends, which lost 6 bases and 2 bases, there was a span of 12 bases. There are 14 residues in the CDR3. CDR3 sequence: CASRTGINTDTQYF. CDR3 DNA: TGTGCCAGCAGAACGGGGATCAACACAGATACGCAGTATTTT.

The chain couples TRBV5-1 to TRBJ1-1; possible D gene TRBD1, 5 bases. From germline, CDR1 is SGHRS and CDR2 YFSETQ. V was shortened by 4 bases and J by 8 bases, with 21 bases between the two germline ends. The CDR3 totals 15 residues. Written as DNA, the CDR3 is TGCGCCAGCAGCGAGGGAGTCGGGACTAAGGGAGAAGCTTTCTTT. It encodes CASSEGVGTKGEAFF.

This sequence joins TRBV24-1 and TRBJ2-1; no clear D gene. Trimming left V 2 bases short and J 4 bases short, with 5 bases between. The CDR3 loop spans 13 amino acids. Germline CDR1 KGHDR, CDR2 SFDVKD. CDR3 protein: CATSDSQYNEQFF. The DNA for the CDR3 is TGTGCCACCAGTGATTCCCAGTACAATGAGCAGTTCTTC.

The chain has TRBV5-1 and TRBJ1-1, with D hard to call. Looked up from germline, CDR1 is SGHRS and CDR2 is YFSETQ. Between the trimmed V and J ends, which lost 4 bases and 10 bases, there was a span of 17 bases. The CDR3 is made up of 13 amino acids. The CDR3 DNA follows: TGCGCCAGCAGCGCGGGAGCCGACCCGGGAGCTTTCTTT. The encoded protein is CASSAGADPGAFF.

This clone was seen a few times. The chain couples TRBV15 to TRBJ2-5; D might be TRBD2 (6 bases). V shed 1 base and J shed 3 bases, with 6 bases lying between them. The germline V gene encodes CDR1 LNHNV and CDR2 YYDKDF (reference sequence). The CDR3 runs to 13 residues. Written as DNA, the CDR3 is TGTGCCACCAGCAGAGGACTAGAAGAGACCCAGTACTTC. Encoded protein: CATSRGLEETQYF.

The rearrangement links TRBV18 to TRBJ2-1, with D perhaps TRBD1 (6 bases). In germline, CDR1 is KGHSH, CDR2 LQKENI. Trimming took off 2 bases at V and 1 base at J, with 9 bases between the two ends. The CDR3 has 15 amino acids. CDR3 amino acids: CASSPAGQSYNEQFF. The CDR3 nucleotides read TGTGCCAGCTCACCAGCAGGACAGTCCTACAATGAGCAGTTCTTC.

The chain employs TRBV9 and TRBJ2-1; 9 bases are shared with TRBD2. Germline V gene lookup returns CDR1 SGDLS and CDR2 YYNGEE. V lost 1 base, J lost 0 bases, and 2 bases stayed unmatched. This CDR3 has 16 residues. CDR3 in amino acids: CASSVLAGLSYNEQFF. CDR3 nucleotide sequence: TGTGCCAGCAGCGTACTAGCGGGACTCTCCTACAATGAGCAGTTCTTC.

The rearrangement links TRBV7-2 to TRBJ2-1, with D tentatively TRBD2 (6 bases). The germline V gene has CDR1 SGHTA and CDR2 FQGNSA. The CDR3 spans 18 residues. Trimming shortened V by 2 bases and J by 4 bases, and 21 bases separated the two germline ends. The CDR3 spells CASSLSRGWSGLYNEQFF. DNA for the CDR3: TGTGCCAGCAGCTTATCCCGAGGTTGGAGCGGGTTATACAATGAGCAGTTCTTC.

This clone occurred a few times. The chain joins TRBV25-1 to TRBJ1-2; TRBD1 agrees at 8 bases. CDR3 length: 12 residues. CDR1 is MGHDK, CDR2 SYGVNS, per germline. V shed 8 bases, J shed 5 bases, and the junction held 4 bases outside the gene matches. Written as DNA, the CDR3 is TGTGCCAGCTTACAGGGGGGGTATGGCTACACCTTC. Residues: CASLQGGYGYTF.

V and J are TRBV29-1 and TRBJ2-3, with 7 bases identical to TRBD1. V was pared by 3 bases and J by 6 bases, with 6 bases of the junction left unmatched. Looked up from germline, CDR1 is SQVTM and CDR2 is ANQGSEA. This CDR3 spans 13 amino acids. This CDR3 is CSVDKGAQDTQYF. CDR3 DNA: TGCAGCGTTGACAAGGGGGCACAGGATACGCAGTATTTT.

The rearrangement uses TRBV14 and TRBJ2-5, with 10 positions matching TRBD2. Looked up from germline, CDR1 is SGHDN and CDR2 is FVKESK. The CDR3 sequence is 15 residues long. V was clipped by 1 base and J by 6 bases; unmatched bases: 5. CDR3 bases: TGTGCCAGCAGCCAAGGGCTAGCGGGAGCCAAGACCCAGTACTTC. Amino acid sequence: CASSQGLAGAKTQYF.

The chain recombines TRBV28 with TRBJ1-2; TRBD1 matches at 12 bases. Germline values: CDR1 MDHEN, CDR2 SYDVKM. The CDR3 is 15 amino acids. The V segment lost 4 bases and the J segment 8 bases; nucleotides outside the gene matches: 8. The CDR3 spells CASSSGGQGAIGYTF. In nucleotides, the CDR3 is TGTGCCAGCAGTTCCGGGGGACAGGGGGCTATCGGCTACACCTTC.

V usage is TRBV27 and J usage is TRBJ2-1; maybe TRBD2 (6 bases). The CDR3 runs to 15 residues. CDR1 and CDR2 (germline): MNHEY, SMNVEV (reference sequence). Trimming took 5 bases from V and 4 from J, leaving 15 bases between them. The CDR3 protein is CASSPIAAPYNEQFF. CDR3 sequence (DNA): TGTGCCAGCAGTCCTATAGCGGCACCTTACAATGAGCAGTTCTTC.

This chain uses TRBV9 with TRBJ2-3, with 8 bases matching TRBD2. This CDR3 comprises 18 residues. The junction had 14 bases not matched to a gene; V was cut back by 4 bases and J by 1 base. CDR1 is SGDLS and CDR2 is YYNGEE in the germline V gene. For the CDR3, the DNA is TGTGCCAGCAGCCCCTTAGCGGGGAGTGAGGTGGGCACAGATACGCAGTATTTT. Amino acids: CASSPLAGSEVGTDTQYF.

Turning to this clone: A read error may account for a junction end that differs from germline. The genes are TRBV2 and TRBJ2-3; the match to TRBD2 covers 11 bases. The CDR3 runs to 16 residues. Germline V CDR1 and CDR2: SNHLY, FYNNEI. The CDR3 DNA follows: TGTGCCAGCAGCGAAGCGCGGCTAGCGGGAGGAGATACGCAGTATTTT. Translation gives CASSEARLAGGDTQYF.